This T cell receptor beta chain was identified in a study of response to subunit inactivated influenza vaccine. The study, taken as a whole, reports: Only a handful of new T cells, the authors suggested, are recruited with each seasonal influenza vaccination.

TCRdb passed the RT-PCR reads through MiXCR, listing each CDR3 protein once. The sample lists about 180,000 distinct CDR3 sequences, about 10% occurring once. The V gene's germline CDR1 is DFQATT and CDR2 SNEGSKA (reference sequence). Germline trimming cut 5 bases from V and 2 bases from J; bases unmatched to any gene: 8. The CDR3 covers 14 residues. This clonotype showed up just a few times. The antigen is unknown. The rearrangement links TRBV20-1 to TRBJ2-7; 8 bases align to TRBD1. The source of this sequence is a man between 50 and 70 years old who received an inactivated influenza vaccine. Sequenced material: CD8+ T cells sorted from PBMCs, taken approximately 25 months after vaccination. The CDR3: CSASYGQGPYEQYF. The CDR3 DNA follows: TGCAGTGCTTCATACGGACAGGGACCCTACGAGCAGTACTTC.